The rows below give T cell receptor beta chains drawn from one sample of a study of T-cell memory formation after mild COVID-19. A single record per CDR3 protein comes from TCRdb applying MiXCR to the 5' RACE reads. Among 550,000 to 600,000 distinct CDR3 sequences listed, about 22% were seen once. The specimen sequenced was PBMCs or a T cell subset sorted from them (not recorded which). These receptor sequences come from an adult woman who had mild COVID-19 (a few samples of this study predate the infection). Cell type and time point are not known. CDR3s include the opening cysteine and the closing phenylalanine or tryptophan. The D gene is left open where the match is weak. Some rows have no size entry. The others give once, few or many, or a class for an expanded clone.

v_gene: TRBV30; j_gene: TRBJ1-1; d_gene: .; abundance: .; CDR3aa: CASERGLTEAFF; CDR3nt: TGTGCCTCGGAGAGGGGATTAACTGAAGCTTTCTTT
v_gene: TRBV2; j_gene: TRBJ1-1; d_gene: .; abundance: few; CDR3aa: CASTLWVRGNTEAFF; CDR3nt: TGTGCCAGCACTCTTTGGGTTAGGGGGAACACTGAAGCTTTCTTT
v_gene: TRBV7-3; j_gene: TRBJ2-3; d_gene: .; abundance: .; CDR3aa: CASSPQPLGGADTQYF; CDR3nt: TGTGCCAGCAGCCCTCAACCCCTCGGGGGTGCAGATACGCAGTATTTT
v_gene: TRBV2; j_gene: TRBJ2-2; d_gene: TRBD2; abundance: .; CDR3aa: CASNLAGSTGELFF; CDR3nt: TGTGCCAGCAACCTAGCGGGGTCCACCGGGGAGCTGTTTTTT
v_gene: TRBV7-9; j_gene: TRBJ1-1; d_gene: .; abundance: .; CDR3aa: CASTQKGQGMNTEAFF; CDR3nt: TGTGCCAGCACCCAAAAAGGTCAGGGGATGAACACTGAAGCTTTCTTT
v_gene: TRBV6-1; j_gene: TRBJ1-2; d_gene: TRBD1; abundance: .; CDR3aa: CASRGWDPSGGSSNYGYTF; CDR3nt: TGTGCCAGCAGAGGTTGGGACCCCTCAGGGGGGAGCTCTAACTATGGCTACACCTTC
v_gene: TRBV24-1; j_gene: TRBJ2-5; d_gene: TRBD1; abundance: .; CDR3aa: CATSDPGTEGTQYF; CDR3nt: TGTGCCACCAGTGACCCCGGGACAGAAGGGACCCAGTACTTC
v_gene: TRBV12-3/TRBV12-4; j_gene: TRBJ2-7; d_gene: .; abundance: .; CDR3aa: CASSQDSHPSEQYF; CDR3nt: TGTGCCAGCAGCCAAGACTCCCACCCTTCGGAGCAGTACTTC
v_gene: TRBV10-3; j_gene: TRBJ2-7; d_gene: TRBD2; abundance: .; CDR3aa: CAISESRTSGSSYEQYF; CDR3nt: TGTGCCATCAGTGAGTCTAGGACTAGCGGATCATCCTACGAGCAGTACTTC
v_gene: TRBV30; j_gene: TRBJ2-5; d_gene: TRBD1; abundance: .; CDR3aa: CAWSPSRDRQSF; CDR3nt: TGTGCCTGGAGTCCTTCTAGGGACAGGCAGTCCTTC
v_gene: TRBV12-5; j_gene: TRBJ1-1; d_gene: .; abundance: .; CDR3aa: CASGNTAMNTEAFF; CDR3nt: TGTGCTAGTGGCAATACAGCGATGAACACTGAAGCTTTCTTT
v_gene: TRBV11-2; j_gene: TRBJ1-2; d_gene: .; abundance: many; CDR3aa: CASSLPDRFEGYTF; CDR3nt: TGTGCCAGCAGCTTACCCGACAGGTTTGAGGGCTACACCTTC
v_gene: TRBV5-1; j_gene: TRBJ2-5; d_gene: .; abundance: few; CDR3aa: CASSLSRTVEETQYF; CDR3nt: TGCGCCAGCAGCTTGAGCAGGACAGTAGAAGAGACCCAGTACTTC
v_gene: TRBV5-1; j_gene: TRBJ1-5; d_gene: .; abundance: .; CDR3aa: CASSLGPGGGQPQHF; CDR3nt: TGCGCCAGCAGCTTGGGCCCGGGGGGTGGTCAGCCCCAGCATTTT
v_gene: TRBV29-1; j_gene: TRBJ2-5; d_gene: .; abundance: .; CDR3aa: CSVDPGWGETQYF; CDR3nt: TGCAGCGTTGACCCAGGCTGGGGAGAGACCCAGTACTTC
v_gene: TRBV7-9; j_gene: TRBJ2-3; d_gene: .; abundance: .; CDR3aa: CASSLDGRVADTQYF; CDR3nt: TGTGCCAGCAGCTTAGATGGGCGGGTCGCAGATACGCAGTATTTT
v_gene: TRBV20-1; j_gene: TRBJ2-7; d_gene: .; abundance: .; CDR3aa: CSALDGSSYEQYF; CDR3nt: TGCAGTGCTCTAGACGGTAGCTCCTACGAGCAGTACTTC
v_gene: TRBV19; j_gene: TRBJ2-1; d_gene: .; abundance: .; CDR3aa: CASSRRTRDVNEQFF; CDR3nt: TGTGCCAGTAGCCGCCGGACCCGGGACGTCAATGAGCAGTTCTTC
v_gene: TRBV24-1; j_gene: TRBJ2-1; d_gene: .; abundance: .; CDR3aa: CATSDPQELNEQFF; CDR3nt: TGTGCCACCAGTGATCCTCAGGAACTCAATGAGCAGTTCTTC
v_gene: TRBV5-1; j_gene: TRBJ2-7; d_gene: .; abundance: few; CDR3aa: CASSLAIGDSTYEQYF; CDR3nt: TGCGCCAGCAGCTTGGCTATCGGAGACAGCACCTACGAGCAGTACTTC
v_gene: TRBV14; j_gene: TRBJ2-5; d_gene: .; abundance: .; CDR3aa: CASSQADRSYETQYF; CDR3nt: TGTGCCAGCAGCCAAGCCGACAGGAGCTACGAGACCCAGTACTTC
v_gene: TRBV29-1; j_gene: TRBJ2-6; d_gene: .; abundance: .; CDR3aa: CSVTQGAGANVLTF; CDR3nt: TGCAGCGTTACCCAGGGAGCTGGGGCCAACGTCCTGACTTTC
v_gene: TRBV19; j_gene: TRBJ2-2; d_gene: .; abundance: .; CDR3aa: CASSLLTVLTGELFF; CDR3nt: TGTGCCAGTAGTCTCCTTACCGTCCTCACCGGGGAGCTGTTTTTT
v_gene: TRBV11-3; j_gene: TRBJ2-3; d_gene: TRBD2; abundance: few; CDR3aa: CASSLLFGGSTLTDTQYF; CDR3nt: TGTGCCAGCAGCTTACTTTTTGGCGGGAGTACTCTCACAGATACGCAGTATTTT
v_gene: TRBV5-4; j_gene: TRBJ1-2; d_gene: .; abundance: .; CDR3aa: CASSLGTPNYGYTF; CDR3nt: TGTGCCAGCAGCTTGGGGACACCTAACTATGGCTACACCTTC
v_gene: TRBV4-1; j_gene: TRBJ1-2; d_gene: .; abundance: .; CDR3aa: CASSPFRGFRGYTF; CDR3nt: TGCGCCAGCAGCCCGTTTCGAGGGTTTCGCGGCTACACCTTC
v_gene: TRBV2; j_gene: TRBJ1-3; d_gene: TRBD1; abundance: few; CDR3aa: CASRAGTDGNTIYF; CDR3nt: TGTGCCAGCAGAGCAGGGACAGATGGAAACACCATATATTTT
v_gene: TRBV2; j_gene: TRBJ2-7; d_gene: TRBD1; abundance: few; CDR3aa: CASSAEGASSYEQYF; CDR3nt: TGTGCCAGCAGTGCCGAGGGGGCGAGCTCCTACGAGCAGTACTTC
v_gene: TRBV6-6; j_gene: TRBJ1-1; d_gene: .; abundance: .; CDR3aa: CASNRALNTEAFF; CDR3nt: TGTGCCAGCAATCGGGCCTTGAACACTGAAGCTTTCTTT
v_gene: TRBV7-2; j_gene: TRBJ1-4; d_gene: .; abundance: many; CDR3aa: CASSRGGPNEKLFF; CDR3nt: TGTGCCAGCAGCCGAGGGGGGCCTAATGAAAAACTGTTTTTT
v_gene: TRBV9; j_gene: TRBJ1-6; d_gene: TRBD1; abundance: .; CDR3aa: CASSDRGGNSPLHF; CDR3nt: TGTGCCAGCAGCGACAGGGGCGGGAATTCACCCCTCCACTTT
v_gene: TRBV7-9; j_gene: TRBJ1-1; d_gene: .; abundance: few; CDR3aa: CASSLAQWNTEAFF; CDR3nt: TGTGCCAGCAGCTTAGCTCAGTGGAACACTGAAGCTTTCTTT
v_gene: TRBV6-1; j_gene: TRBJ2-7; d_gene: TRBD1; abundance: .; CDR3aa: CASSEALGQGKQYF; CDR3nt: TGTGCCAGCAGTGAAGCGCTAGGACAGGGGAAGCAGTACTTC
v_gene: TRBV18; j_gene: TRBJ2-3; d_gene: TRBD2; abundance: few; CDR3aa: CASSPGTSEGTQYF; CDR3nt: TGTGCCAGCTCACCCGGGACTAGTGAGGGTACGCAGTATTTT
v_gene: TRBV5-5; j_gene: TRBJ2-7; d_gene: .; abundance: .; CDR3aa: CASSYLRGPSYEQYF; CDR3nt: TGTGCCAGCAGCTACCTTAGGGGACCTTCCTACGAGCAGTACTTC
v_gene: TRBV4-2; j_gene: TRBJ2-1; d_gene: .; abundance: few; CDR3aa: CASSQGVDNEQFF; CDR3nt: TGTGCCAGCAGCCAAGGGGTAGACAATGAGCAGTTCTTC
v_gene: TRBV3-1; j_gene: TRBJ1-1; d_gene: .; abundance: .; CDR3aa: CASSRNVNTEAFF; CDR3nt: TGTGCCAGCAGTCGAAACGTGAACACTGAAGCTTTCTTT
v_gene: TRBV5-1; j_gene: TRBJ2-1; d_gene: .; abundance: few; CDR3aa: CASSSSRPEQFF; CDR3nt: TGCGCCAGCAGCTCATCGAGGCCCGAGCAGTTCTTC
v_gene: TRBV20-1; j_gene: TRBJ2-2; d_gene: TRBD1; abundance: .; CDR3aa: CSARGGTGQANTGELFF; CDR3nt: TGCAGTGCTAGAGGGGGGACGGGACAGGCGAACACCGGGGAGCTGTTTTTT
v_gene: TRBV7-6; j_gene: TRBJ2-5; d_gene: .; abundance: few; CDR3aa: CASSIPHDGLNQETQYF; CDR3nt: TGTGCCAGCAGCATACCGCATGACGGCTTAAACCAAGAGACCCAGTACTTC
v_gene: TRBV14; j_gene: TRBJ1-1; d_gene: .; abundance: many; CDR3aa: CASSPRLGTEAFF; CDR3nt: TGTGCCAGCAGCCCGCGGCTGGGCACTGAAGCTTTCTTT
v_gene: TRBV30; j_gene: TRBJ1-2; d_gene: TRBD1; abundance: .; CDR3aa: CAWSETGTGIYGYTF; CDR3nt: TGTGCCTGGAGTGAAACCGGGACAGGGATCTATGGCTACACCTTC
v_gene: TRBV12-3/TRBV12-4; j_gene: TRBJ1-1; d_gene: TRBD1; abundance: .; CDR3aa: CATREDRMNTEAFF; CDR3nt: TGTGCCACCCGAGAGGACAGGATGAACACTGAAGCTTTCTTT
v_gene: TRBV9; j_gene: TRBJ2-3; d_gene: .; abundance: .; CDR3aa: CASSVVGDTDTQYF; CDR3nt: TGTGCCAGCAGCGTAGTGGGAGACACAGATACGCAGTATTTT